This T cell receptor beta chain was recovered during a study of cytomegalovirus exposure and HLA in healthy donors. PCR used 60 Vbeta primers and 13 Jbeta primers. Repertoires were generated with immunoSEQ multiplex PCR, while TCRdb's copy carries only in-frame clones and drops some. Seen here are around 130,000 clones, around three fifths observed once, and the top ten hold roughly 1.8%. The sample taken for sequencing was PBMCs. The clonotype comes from a male donor in good health and CMV-seronegative.

CDR3 sequence (DNA): TGTGCCAGCAGCGTATTGTCTGGGGGCTCTACTAGCACAGATACGCAGTATTTT. It encodes CASSVLSGGSTSTDTQYF. The chain employs TRBV9 and TRBJ2-3; a weak D match, TRBD1 (6 bases). Germline CDR1 SGDLS, CDR2 YYNGEE. The CDR3 is made up of 18 amino acids. V lost 1 base to trimming and J lost 0 bases, with 18 bases between them.